Presented here are 5 T cell receptor beta chains from one specimen sequenced in a study of T cells in Graves' hyperthyroidism and ophthalmopathy. Authors of the study amplified TCR beta CDR3 regions from RNA transcripts. First-round RT-PCR of the TCR CDR3 relied on the HTBI primer set. TCRdb used MiXCR to reprocess the multiplex PCR reads, holding one entry per CDR3 protein. The data show some 700,000 distinct CDR3 sequences, with 17% seen just once and about 16% held by the top ten. Sequenced: blood. The origin of the receptors is a man aged 50-59 years with Graves' hyperthyroidism.

The table lists this clonotype with many counts. The chain has TRBV7-2 and TRBJ2-3; a weak D match, TRBD1 (5 bases). Per germline, CDR1 SGHTA and CDR2 FQGNSA. The V end lost 3 bases, the J end lost 8 bases, and 18 bases lay between the germline ends. The CDR3 extends over 15 amino acids. The DNA for the CDR3 is TGTGCCAGCAGCTTTGGGGCTAATGGTGTCGCTACGCAGTATTTT. This encodes CASSFGANGVATQYF.

Of note for this clonotype: A much larger clone lies one base from this, so it may be a read error. The V gene is TRBV6-2 or TRBV6-3, the J gene TRBJ2-7, with TRBD1 matching 7 bases. The CDR3 loop spans 13 amino acids. Germline CDR1 reads MNHEY; CDR2 reads SVGEGT. Here the CDR3 reads CAGSRTGDYEQYF. In nucleotides, the CDR3 is TGTGCCGGCAGCAGGACAGGTGACTACGAGCAGTACTTC.

This clonotype has ten or more counts. The chain links TRBV27 to TRBJ2-1; the D is unclear. The germline V gene has CDR1 MNHEY and CDR2 SMNVEV (reference sequence). The CDR3 sequence is 11 residues long. The germline V and J ends were trimmed by 3 bases and 8 bases, with 5 bases remaining between them. CDR3 sequence: CASSFGHEQFF. CDR3 DNA sequence: TGTGCCAGCAGTTTCGGTCATGAGCAGTTCTTC.

This clonotype was found a few times. V is TRBV12-3 or TRBV12-4 and J is TRBJ2-7, with D perhaps matching TRBD1 or TRBD2 (5 bases each). The CDR3 is made up of 14 amino acids. Trimming removed 3 bases from V and 5 bases from J, with 14 bases in between. The CDR3 is CASSFGTPSNEQYF. The CDR3 nucleotides are TGTGCCAGCAGTTTTGGGACCCCATCCAACGAGCAGTACTTC.

The V and J genes are TRBV5-1 and TRBJ2-1; weak D call: TRBD2 (5 bases). The CDR3 covers 12 residues. V lost 0 bases and J 14 bases, leaving 12 bases between the germline ends. The germline CDR1 and CDR2 sequences are SGHRS and YFSETQ. CDR3 loop: CASSLEGDSEFF. DNA of the CDR3: TGCGCCAGCAGCTTGGAGGGAGATAGCGAGTTCTTC.